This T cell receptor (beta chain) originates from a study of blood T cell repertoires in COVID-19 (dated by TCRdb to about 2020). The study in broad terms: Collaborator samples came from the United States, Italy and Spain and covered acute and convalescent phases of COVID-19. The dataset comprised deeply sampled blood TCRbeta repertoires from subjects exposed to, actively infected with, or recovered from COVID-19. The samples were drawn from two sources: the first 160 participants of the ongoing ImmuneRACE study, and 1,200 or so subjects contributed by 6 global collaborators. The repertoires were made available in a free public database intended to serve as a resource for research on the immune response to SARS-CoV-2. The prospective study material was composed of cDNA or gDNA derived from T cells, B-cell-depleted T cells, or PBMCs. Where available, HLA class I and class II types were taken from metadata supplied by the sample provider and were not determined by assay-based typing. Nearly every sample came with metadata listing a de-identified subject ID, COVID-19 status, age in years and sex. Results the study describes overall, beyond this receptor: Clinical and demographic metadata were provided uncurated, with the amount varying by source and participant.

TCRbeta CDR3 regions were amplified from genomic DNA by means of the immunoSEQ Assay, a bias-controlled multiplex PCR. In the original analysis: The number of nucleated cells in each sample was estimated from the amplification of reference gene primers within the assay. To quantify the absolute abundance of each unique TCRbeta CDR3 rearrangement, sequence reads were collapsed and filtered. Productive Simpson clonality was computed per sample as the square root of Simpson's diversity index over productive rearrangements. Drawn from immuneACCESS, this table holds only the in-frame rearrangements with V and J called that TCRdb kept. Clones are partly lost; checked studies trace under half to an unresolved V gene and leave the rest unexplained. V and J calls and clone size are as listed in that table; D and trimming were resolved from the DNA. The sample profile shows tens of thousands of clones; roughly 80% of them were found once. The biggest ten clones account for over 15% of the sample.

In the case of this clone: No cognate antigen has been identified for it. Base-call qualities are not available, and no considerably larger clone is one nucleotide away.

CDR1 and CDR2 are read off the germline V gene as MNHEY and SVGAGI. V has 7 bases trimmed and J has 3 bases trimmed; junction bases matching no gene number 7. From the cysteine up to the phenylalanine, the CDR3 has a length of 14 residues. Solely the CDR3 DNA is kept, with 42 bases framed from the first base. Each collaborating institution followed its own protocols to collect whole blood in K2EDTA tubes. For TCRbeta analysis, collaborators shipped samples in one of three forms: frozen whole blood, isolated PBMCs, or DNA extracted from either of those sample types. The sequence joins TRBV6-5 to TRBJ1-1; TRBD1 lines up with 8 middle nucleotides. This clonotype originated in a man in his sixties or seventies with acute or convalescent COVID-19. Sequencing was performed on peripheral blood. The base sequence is TGTGCCAGCAATTCACAACAGGGGGACACTGAAGCTTTCTTT. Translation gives CASNSQQGDTEAFF.